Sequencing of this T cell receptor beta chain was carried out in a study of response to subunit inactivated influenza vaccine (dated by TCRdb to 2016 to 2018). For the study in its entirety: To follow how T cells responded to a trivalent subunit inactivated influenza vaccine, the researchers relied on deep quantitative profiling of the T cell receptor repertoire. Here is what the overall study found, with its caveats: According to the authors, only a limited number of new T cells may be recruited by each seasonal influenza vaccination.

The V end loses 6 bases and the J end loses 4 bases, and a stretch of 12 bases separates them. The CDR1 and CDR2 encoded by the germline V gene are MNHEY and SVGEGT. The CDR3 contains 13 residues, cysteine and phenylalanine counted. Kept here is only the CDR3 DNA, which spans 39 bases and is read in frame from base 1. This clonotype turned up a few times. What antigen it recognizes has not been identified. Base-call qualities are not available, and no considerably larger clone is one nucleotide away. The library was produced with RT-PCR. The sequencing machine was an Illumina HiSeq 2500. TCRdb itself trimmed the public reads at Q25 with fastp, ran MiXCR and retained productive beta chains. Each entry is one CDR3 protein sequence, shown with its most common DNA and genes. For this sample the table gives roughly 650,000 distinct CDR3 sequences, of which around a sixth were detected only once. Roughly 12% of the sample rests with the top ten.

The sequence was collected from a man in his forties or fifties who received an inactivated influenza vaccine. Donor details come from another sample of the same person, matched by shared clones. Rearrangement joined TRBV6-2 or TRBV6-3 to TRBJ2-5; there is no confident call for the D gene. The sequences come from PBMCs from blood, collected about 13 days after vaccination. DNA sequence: TGTGCCAGCAGAAGAGGAGCCGGAGAGACCCAGTACTTC. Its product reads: CASRRGAGETQYF.